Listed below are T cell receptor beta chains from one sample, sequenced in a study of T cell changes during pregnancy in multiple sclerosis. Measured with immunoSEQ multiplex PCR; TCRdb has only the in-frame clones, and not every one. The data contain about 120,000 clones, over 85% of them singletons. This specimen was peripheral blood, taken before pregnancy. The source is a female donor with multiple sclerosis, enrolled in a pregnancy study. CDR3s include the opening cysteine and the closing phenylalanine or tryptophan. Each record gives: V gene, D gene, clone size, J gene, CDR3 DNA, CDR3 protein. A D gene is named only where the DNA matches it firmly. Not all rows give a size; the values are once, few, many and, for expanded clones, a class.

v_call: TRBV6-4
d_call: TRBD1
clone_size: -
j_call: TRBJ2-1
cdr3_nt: TGTGCCAGCAGTGCCGACAGGGCCAACTACAATGAGCAGTTCTTC
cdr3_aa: CASSADRANYNEQFF

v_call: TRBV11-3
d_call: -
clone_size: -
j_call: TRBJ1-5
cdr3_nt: TGTGCCAGCAGCTGCTTCTGGGCCTCAAATCAGCCCCAGCATTTT
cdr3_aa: CASSCFWASNQPQHF

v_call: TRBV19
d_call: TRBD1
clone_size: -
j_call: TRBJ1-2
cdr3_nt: TGTGCCAGTAGTGAAGGACAGGGGATTAACTATGGCTACACCTTC
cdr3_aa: CASSEGQGINYGYTF

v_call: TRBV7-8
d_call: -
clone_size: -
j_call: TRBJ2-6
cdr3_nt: TGTGCCAGCAGCAGGCAGGGGGGCACTGGGGCCAACGTCCTGACTTTC
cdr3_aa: CASSRQGGTGANVLTF

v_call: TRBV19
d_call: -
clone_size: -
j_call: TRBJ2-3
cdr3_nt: TGTGCCAGTAGTATATCGCGGGAACCGGGAGATACGCAGTATTTT
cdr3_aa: CASSISREPGDTQYF

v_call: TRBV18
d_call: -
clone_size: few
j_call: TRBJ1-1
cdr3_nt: TGTGCCAGCTCACAGGATCAGGGCACTGAAGCTTTCTTT
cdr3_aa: CASSQDQGTEAFF

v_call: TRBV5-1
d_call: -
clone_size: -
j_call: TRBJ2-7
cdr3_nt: TGCGCCAGCAACCCCTTTGGGCGAAGCGGTGGTAGCGAGCAGTACTTC
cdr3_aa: CASNPFGRSGGSEQYF

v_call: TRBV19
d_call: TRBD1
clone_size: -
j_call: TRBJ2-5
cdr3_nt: TGTGCCAGTAGTATAGGGAAAAGGGACAGGGGATTTCAGACCCAGTACTTC
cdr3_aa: CASSIGKRDRGFQTQYF

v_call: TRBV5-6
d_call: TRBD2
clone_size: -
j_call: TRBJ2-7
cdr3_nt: TGTGCCAGCAGCTCCGGACTAGCGGGAGAAGGGCAGTACTTC
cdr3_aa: CASSSGLAGEGQYF

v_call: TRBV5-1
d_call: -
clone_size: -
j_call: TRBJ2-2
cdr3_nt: TGCGCCAGCAGCCCAGACAGGAGGCGAGAGCTGTTTTTT
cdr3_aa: CASSPDRRRELFF

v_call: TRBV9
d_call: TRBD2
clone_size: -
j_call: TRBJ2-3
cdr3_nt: TGTGCCAGCAGCCCTACCCAGAGCGGGACCCGCACAGATACGCAGTATTTT
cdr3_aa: CASSPTQSGTRTDTQYF

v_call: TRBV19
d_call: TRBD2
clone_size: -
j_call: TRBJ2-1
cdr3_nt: TGTGCCAGTAGTATAGGACCCTCGGGGGGCAATGAGCAGTTCTTC
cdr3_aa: CASSIGPSGGNEQFF

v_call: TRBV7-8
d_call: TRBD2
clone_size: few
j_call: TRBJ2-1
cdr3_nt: TGTGCCAGCAGCTTACCCCTAAGACTAGCGGGGTACAATGAGCAGTTCTTC
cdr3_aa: CASSLPLRLAGYNEQFF

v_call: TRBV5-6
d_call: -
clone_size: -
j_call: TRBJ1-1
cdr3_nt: TGTGCCAGCAGCTTATACGGGGGAGAGAACACTGAAGCTTTCTTT
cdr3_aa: CASSLYGGENTEAFF

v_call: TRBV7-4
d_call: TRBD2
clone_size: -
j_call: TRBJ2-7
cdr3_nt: TGTGCCAGCAGCTTTACTAGCGGGAGGATCTCCTACGAGCAGTACTTC
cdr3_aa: CASSFTSGRISYEQYF

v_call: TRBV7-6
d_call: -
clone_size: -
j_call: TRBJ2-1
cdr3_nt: TGTGCCAGCAACCTGGGGGGGCCGGGTGAGCAGCTCTTC
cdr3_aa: CASNLGGPGEQLF

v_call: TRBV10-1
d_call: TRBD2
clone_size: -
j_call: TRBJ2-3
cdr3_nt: TGCGCCAGCAGTGGGCCACGCGGGAGGGGGCCAGTTACGCAGTATTTT
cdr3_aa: CASSGPRGRGPVTQYF

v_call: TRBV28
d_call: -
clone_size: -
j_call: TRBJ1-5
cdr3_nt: TGTGCCAGCAGTCGGGGGGATCTGGGAGTGCAGCCCCAGCATTTT
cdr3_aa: CASSRGDLGVQPQHF

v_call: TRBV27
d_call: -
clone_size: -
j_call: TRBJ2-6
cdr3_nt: TGTGCCAGCAGTCTAGCCGTCGGGGGTTTCACTGGGGCCAACGTCCTGACTTTC
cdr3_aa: CASSLAVGGFTGANVLTF

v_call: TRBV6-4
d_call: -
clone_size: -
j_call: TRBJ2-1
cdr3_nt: TGTGCCAGCAGTGTGGAGGGAGGGGGAGAAGAGCAGTTCTTC
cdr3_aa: CASSVEGGGEEQFF

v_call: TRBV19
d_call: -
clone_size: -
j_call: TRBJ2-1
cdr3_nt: TGTGCCAGTAGTACCCCTTTGGGGGCAGGGGACAATGAGCAGTTCTTC
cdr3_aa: CASSTPLGAGDNEQFF

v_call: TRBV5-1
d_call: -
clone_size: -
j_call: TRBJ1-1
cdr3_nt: TGCGCCAGCAGCTTGTGGGCGGGAGGGGGGAACACTGAAGCTTTCTTT
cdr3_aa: CASSLWAGGGNTEAFF

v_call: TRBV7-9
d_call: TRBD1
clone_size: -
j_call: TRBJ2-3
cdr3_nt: TGTGCCAGCAGCTCTAAGAGACAGGGGGCTGCAGATACGCAGTATTTT
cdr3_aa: CASSSKRQGAADTQYF

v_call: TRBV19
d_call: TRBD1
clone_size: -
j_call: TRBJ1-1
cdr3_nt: TGTGCCAGTAGCCGTAGTGGACAGGGGGGCGTATTGGCTGAAGCTTTCTTT
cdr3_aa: CASSRSGQGGVLAEAFF